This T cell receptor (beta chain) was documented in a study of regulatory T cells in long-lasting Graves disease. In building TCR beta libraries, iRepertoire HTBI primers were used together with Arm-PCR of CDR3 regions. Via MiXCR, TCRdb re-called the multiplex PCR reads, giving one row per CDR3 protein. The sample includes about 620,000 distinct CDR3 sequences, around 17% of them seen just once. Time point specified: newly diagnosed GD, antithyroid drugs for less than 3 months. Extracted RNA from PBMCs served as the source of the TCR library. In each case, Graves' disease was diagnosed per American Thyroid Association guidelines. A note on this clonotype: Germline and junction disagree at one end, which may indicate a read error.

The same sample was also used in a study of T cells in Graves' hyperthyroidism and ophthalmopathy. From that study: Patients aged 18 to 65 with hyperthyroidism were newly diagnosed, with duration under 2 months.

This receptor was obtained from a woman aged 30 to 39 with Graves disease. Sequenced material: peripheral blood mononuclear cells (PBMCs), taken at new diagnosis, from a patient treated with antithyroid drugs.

Here the CDR3 reads CASSLAGTGTQYF. The CDR3 DNA is TGCGCCAGCAGCTTGGCCGGGACAGGTACGCAGTATTTT. The gene calls are TRBV5-1 and TRBJ2-3; 8 positions agree with TRBD1. The CDR3 extends over 13 amino acids. Germline V gives CDR1 SGHRS, CDR2 YFSETQ.